Ten or more counts support the clone carrying this TCR beta chain. Its matching antigen is unknown. The entry originates in a study of metastatic and nonmetastatic thyroid tumors. Study details: Where malignant and benign thyroid patients were concerned, repertoires were compared across blood and tumor or nodule tissue. Study-level points and caveats: TCR beta diversity was reportedly significantly higher in malignant thyroid tumors than benign nodules, in blood and tumor.

Among the patients, none had received any treatment before thyroid surgery. Trimming at V came to 3 bases and at J to 1 base, leaving 4 bases not matched to a gene. From germline, CDR1 is DFQATT and CDR2 SNEGSKA (reference sequence). The CDR3 sequence is 15 residues long. As handled by the study authors: To classify distant metastasis in papillary thyroid cancer, a model was built from CDR3 differences across clinicopathological groups. TCRdb re-analyzed the PCR reads using MiXCR. In this record, the V and J calls reflect TCRdb's handling and not the investigators' own analysis. The table has around 19,000 clones, about 16% seen once.

The sequenced sample consisted of tumor tissue. The receptor was isolated from a female donor with papillary thyroid cancer or a benign thyroid nodule (not recorded which). Some clones in this sample may be carry-over from other donors' samples. The V call is TRBV20-1, the J call TRBJ1-5, with 9 bases fitting TRBD1. CDR3 sequence (DNA): TGCAGTGCTAGTGCCGGGACAGGGAGCAATCAGCCCCAGCATTTT. This codes for CSASAGTGSNQPQHF.